This is a list of T cell receptor beta chains from one sample in a study of OX40 agonist ivuxolimab in advanced cancers. Sequenced by immunoSEQ multiplex PCR; TCRdb stores in-frame clones only, minus some. In the table there are some 41,000 clones, approximately 91% of which are singletons. The sample in question was CD4+ or CD8+ T cells sorted from blood, obtained in a trial of the OX40 agonist ivuxolimab. These receptors came from an adult with an advanced solid tumor such as melanoma, head and neck, liver or kidney cancer. CDR3s include the opening cysteine and the closing phenylalanine or tryptophan. D genes are given only for firm matches. Size is omitted from some rows. Given values are once, few, many or a class for expanded clones.

clone_size,v_call,j_call,d_call,cdr3_nt,cdr3_aa
NA,TRBV2,TRBJ1-2,TRBD1,TGTGCCAGCAGTGCGGGAGGGGGCGCGGGCCATGGCTACACCTTC,CASSAGGGAGHGYTF
NA,TRBV4-1,TRBJ2-7,NA,TGCGCCAGCGCAGGGGCTGCCGAGCAGTACTTC,CASAGAAEQYF
NA,TRBV19,TRBJ2-4,NA,TGTGCCAGTAGTATCGGGGTGAACGGCATTCAGTACTTC,CASSIGVNGIQYF
NA,TRBV9,TRBJ2-6,NA,TGTGCCAGCAGCGTGGACCACTCTGGGGCCAACGTCCTGACTTTC,CASSVDHSGANVLTF
once,TRBV11-3,TRBJ2-2,NA,TGTGCCAGCAGCACCAACCCCGGAGAGCTGTTTTTT,CASSTNPGELFF
NA,TRBV15,TRBJ2-7,NA,TGTGCCACCAGCAAGGACCTTTCCTACGAGCAGTACTTC,CATSKDLSYEQYF
NA,TRBV5-6,TRBJ2-7,TRBD1,TGTGCCAGCAGCTCTGGACAGGGCTACGAGCAGTACTTC,CASSSGQGYEQYF
once,TRBV18,TRBJ2-1,NA,TGTGCCAGCTCACCGGGAGACCCCAATGAGCAGTTCTTC,CASSPGDPNEQFF
NA,TRBV7-9,TRBJ2-5,NA,TGTGCCAGCAGCTCCCTCAGGTTCCAAGAGACCCAGTACTTC,CASSSLRFQETQYF
NA,TRBV5-5,TRBJ2-7,NA,TGTGCCAGCAGCTTGGTAGGGCAGGGAGGCGAGCAGTACTTC,CASSLVGQGGEQYF
NA,TRBV6-5,TRBJ2-7,TRBD1,TGTGCCATCAGCAAGGGACAGCTCTACGAGCAGTACTTC,CAISKGQLYEQYF
NA,TRBV28,TRBJ2-5,TRBD2,TGTGCCAGCAGTTTTGGGACTAGCGGGGCGGAGACCCAGTACTTC,CASSFGTSGAETQYF
NA,TRBV7-9,TRBJ2-7,TRBD1,TGTGCCAGCAGCTTAACCCTTACCGGGACAGGGGGCTACGAGCAGTACTTC,CASSLTLTGTGGYEQYF
NA,TRBV5-1,TRBJ2-7,NA,TGCGCCAGCAGCTTGGCCGACCTATTAAGCTCCTACGAGCAGTACTTC,CASSLADLLSSYEQYF
NA,TRBV10-3,TRBJ2-1,NA,TGTGCCATCAGTGAGTCCTTAGCGAGCAATGCCTACAATGAGCAGTTCTTC,CAISESLASNAYNEQFF
NA,TRBV27,TRBJ1-1,NA,TGTGCCAGCAGTTTTCGCGGCCCCACTGAAGCTTTCTTT,CASSFRGPTEAFF
NA,TRBV19,TRBJ1-5,TRBD1,TGTGCCAGCAAGCGTGGACAGGGACGGGATCAGCCCCAGCATTTT,CASKRGQGRDQPQHF
NA,TRBV27,TRBJ1-2,NA,TGTGCCAGCAGTCCACAGATACAGGCTCGTAACTATGGCTACACCTTC,CASSPQIQARNYGYTF
NA,TRBV13,TRBJ2-3,NA,TGTGCCAGCAGCCAGTGGGGGGAGACAGATACGCAGTATTTT,CASSQWGETDTQYF
NA,TRBV7-2,TRBJ2-7,NA,TGTGCCAGCAGCTTACTCGGGACGGGCTACGAGCAGTACTTC,CASSLLGTGYEQYF
NA,TRBV13,TRBJ1-1,NA,TGTGCCAGCAGCTATGGGGAGGCGAACACTGAAGCTTTCTTT,CASSYGEANTEAFF
NA,TRBV4-1,TRBJ2-7,TRBD2,TGCGCCAGCAGCCATGCTAGCGGGGGAGCCTACGAGCAGTACTTC,CASSHASGGAYEQYF
NA,TRBV28,TRBJ2-1,TRBD2,TGTGCCAGCAGATCCAGTGGGACTAGCGGGAGTAATGAGCAGTTCTTC,CASRSSGTSGSNEQFF
once,TRBV7-8,TRBJ2-5,NA,TGTGCCAGCAGCGAAACGGAGACCCAGTACTTC,CASSETETQYF
NA,TRBV7-6,TRBJ2-2,TRBD1,TGTGCCAGCAGCTACCGACAGGGAGTGGACACCGGGGAGCTGTTTTTT,CASSYRQGVDTGELFF
NA,TRBV19,TRBJ2-7,TRBD1,TGTGCCAGTAGTACGGGACAGACCTACGAGCAGTACTTC,CASSTGQTYEQYF
NA,TRBV15,TRBJ1-1,NA,TGTGCCACCAGCAGAGGAGGGGGGGGACCTGAAGCTTTCTTT,CATSRGGGGPEAFF
NA,TRBV15,TRBJ1-1,TRBD1,TGTGCCACCAGCAGCGCCGGACAGGGAAGAACTGAAGCTTTCTTT,CATSSAGQGRTEAFF
few,TRBV28,TRBJ1-2,TRBD1,TGTGCCAGCAGTTTAGTAACCCGCGCAGGGGGGACCTATGGCTACACCTTC,CASSLVTRAGGTYGYTF
NA,TRBV27,TRBJ1-5,NA,TGTGCCAGCACCCAGCGTGTCAATCAGCCCCAGCATTTT,CASTQRVNQPQHF
once,TRBV7-9,TRBJ2-7,NA,TGTGCCAGCAGCTTAGATCGAAGGGCTCCCTACGAGCAGTACTTC,CASSLDRRAPYEQYF
NA,TRBV9,TRBJ2-2,NA,TGTGCCAGCAGCGTAGACCGCACTGGGGAGCTGTTTTTT,CASSVDRTGELFF
NA,TRBV14,TRBJ2-7,TRBD2,TGTGCCAGCAGCCTACTAGCGGGAGGGTCCTACGAGCAGTACTTC,CASSLLAGGSYEQYF
NA,TRBV5-8,TRBJ1-6,NA,TGTGCCAGCAGCTTAGTGACGGGTTCACCCCTCCACTTT,CASSLVTGSPLHF
NA,TRBV6-5,TRBJ2-1,TRBD2,TGTGCCAGCAGACTAGCGGGAGGGACCTACAATGAGCAGTTCTTC,CASRLAGGTYNEQFF
NA,TRBV7-9,TRBJ2-6,NA,TGTGCCAGCAGCCCCGACCGGGGCGGGGAGACTGGGGCCAACGTCCTGACTTTC,CASSPDRGGETGANVLTF
NA,TRBV30,TRBJ1-1,NA,TGTGCCTGGAACGGACCGGCGAAGAACACTGAAGCTTTCTTT,CAWNGPAKNTEAFF
NA,TRBV27,TRBJ2-1,NA,TGTGCCAGCAGTTTAAACGGTGGTGAGCAGTTCTTC,CASSLNGGEQFF
NA,TRBV6-1,TRBJ2-1,NA,TGTGCCAGCAGTGAGCCCCGAGCCTCCTACAATGAGCAGTTCTTC,CASSEPRASYNEQFF
NA,TRBV11-2,TRBJ1-4,NA,TGTGCCAGCAGCTTGTCGAGTGAAAAACTGTTTTTT,CASSLSSEKLFF
NA,TRBV30,TRBJ2-7,NA,TGTGCCTGGAGTGGGTGGGGCCATTCCCCCTACGAGCAGTACTTC,CAWSGWGHSPYEQYF
NA,TRBV30,TRBJ1-1,NA,NA,CAWRFGGGSSF